This T cell receptor (beta chain) was profiled in a study of T-cell memory formation after mild COVID-19. Whole-study results and caveats: Pre-infection memory contained some responding clones, which suggested that cross-reactive memory had joined.

This clonotype appeared a few times. Its antigen is still unknown. TCRdb re-analysed the 5' RACE reads in MiXCR, keeping a single row per CDR3 protein. The sample has approximately 300,000 distinct CDR3 sequences, around a sixth seen once. The clonotype originates from a man aged 18 to 29 who had mild COVID-19 (a few samples of this study predate the infection). Cell type and time point are not known. Sequencing used PBMCs or a T cell subset sorted from them (not recorded which).

CDR3 DNA: TGCGCCAGCAGCTTGGCGCTCGGCTACGAGCAGTACGTC. Residues: CASSLALGYEQYV. V and J are TRBV5-1 and TRBJ2-7; D remains ambiguous. The CDR3 covers 13 residues. Germline values: CDR1 SGHRS, CDR2 YFSETQ. V shed 0 bases and J shed 3 bases, with 7 bases lying between them.